A single sample is the source of the 18 T cell receptor beta chains below, sequenced in a study of patients and donors after allogeneic stem cell transplantation. TCRdb called the RT-PCR reads again in MiXCR, with one record for every CDR3 protein. The profile shows under 95,000 distinct CDR3 sequences, approximately 5% of them singletons. The sequenced sample consisted of blood, either unsorted or a sorted T cell fraction (not recorded which). The receptors here all came from a human donor who was either an allogeneic HSCT recipient or a stem cell or donor lymphocyte infusion donor (not recorded which). It is not recorded whose cells these are; they may come from a transplant donor.

This clonotype was found many times. The CDR3 DNA reads as TGTGCCAGCAGTTCGAGCAGACAGGGATATTTACAGCCCCAGCATTTT. Translation: CASSSSRQGYLQPQHF. The chain carries TRBV28 and TRBJ1-5; 7 nucleotides match TRBD1. This CDR3 has 16 residues. Germline loops: CDR1 MDHEN, CDR2 SYDVKM. Trimming cost V 4 bases and J 7 bases; bases outside gene matches: 13. The whole variable domain, remainder taken from reference TRBV28 and TRBJ1-5, is DVKVTQSSRYLVKRTGEKVFLECVQDMDHENMFWYRQDPGLGLRLIYFSYDVKMKEKGDIPEGYSVSREKKERFSLILESASTNQTSMYLCASSSSRQGYLQPQHFGDGTRLSIL.

This clonotype came up many times. The chain combines TRBV2 with TRBJ2-1; 9 nucleotides agree with TRBD1. The CDR3 is 13 residues long. Germline loops: CDR1 SNHLY, CDR2 FYNNEI. J gave up 7 bases and V 6 bases, and 4 bases lay outside the gene matches. The CDR3 DNA reads TGTGCCAGCAGGGGGGACAGGGTAAATGAGCAGTTCTTC. Translated, it gives CASRGDRVNEQFF.

There are a few counts of this clonotype. J is TRBJ2-1 and V is TRBV10-3, with 8 bases aligning to TRBD2. Trimming took 6 bases from V and 8 from J; bases not matched to a gene: 15. Germline V gene sequence: CDR1 ENHRY, CDR2 SYGVKD. There are 16 residues in the CDR3. CDR3 nucleotides: TGTGCCATCAGCCCCCCGAAGTCGGGGGGGCCCCATGAGCAGTTCTTC. Protein product: CAISPPKSGGPHEQFF.

This clonotype was counted ten times or more. This chain uses TRBV20-1 with TRBJ2-5; 9 bases are shared with TRBD1. CDR1 and CDR2 from the germline V gene are DFQATT and SNEGSKA (reference sequence). V lost 6 bases and J lost 2; bases outside the gene matches: 13. This CDR3 region has 16 residues. As DNA, the CDR3 is TGCAGTGCCCTTTCCCCCGGGACAGGGTCTCAAGAGACCCAGTACTTC. The encoded protein is CSALSPGTGSQETQYF.

The V and J genes are TRBV9 and TRBJ1-6; possibly TRBD1 for D (5 bases). Trimming took 4 bases from V and 9 from J, leaving 20 bases between them. This CDR3 comprises 16 residues. Looked up from germline, CDR1 is SGDLS and CDR2 is YYNGEE. For the CDR3, the DNA is TGTGCCAGCAGCCCGGACACTGCGCCCATTGGTTCACCCCTCCACTTT. Its translation: CASSPDTAPIGSPLHF.

There are many counts of this clonotype. The chain employs TRBV2 and TRBJ2-3; possible D gene TRBD2, 5 bases. The CDR3 extends over 11 amino acids. V gave up 4 bases and J gave up 8 bases, with 7 bases separating them. Germline V CDR1 and CDR2: SNHLY, FYNNEI. The CDR3 here is CASSVRGTQYF. The CDR3 nucleotides read TGTGCCAGCAGTGTCCGGGGTACGCAGTATTTT. Complete variable domain (other parts from reference TRBV2 and TRBJ2-3): EPEVTQTPSHQVTQMGQEVILRCVPISNHLYFYWYRQILGQKVEFLVSFYNNEISEKSEIFDDQFSVERPDGSNFTLKIRSTKLEDSAMYFCASSVRGTQYFGPGTRLTVL.

In its sample, this clonotype was seen many times. V is TRBV20-1 and J is TRBJ1-3, with D unclear. V was cut by 1 base and J by 4 bases, with 5 bases left in between. Germline V lookup: CDR1 DFQATT, CDR2 SNEGSKA (reference sequence). This CDR3 comprises 12 residues. The CDR3 region is CSARAHGNTIYF. CDR3 nucleotides: TGCAGTGCTAGAGCCCACGGAAACACCATATATTTT.

V usage is TRBV20-1 and J usage is TRBJ2-5, with D perhaps matching TRBD1 or TRBD2 (5 bases each). CDR1 DFQATT and CDR2 SNEGSKA come from the germline V gene (reference sequence). CDR3 length equals 12 residues. V was cut by 1 base and J by 5 bases, with 8 bases left in between. The CDR3 DNA sequence: TGCAGTGCTAGAGGAGGGACGGAGACCCAGTACTTC. It is translated as CSARGGTETQYF.

This clonotype was seen ten or more times. V gene TRBV4-1 combines with J gene TRBJ2-7; TRBD1 agrees at 7 bases. Germline loops: CDR1 MGHRA, CDR2 YSYEKL. V trimming: 1 base; J trimming: 4 bases; junction bases outside the gene matches: 7. The CDR3 consists of 15 residues. As DNA, the CDR3 is TGCGCCAGCAGCCAAGGATACAGGGGTAGGTACGAGCAGTACTTC. Its translation: CASSQGYRGRYEQYF.

This clonotype has at least ten counts. This sequence joins TRBV10-3 and TRBJ1-1, with unresolved D. V lost 7 bases and J 3 bases, leaving 12 bases between the germline ends. This CDR3 region has 13 residues. CDR1 and CDR2 (germline): ENHRY, SYGVKD. CDR3 residues: CAITRQQDTEAFF. The CDR3 nucleotides read TGTGCCATCACCCGGCAGCAGGACACTGAAGCTTTCTTT.

In this sample, this clonotype turned up many times. The junction does not match germline at one end; this may be a read error. This chain joins TRBV7-3 and TRBJ2-1; D uncertain. Germline CDR1 SGHTA, CDR2 FQGTGA. This CDR3 spans 13 amino acids. This chain's CDR3 is CASSITPGLEQFF. As DNA, the CDR3 is TGTGCCAGCAGCATAACACCGGGCCTTGAGCAGTTCTTC.

This clonotype has only a few counts. The chain recombines TRBV7-8 with TRBJ1-1, with D perhaps matching TRBD1 (6 bases). CDR1 is SGHVS, CDR2 FQNEAQ, per germline. This CDR3 comprises 17 residues. Trimming removed 5 bases from V and 4 bases from J, with 23 bases in between. CDR3 protein: CASSPYRVVPVGTEAFF. In nucleotides, the CDR3 is TGTGCCAGCAGCCCATACAGGGTGGTCCCCGTGGGCACTGAAGCTTTCTTT.

There are a few counts of this clonotype. The chain couples TRBV30 to TRBJ2-2; 10 bases agree with TRBD2. This CDR3 comprises 15 residues. CDR1 is GTSNPN and CDR2 is SVGIG in the germline V gene (reference sequence). V shed 2 bases, J shed 4 bases, and the junction held 4 bases outside the gene matches. CDR3 region: CAWSPRLAGTGELFF. The CDR3 bases are TGTGCCTGGAGTCCCCGACTAGCGGGCACCGGGGAGCTGTTTTTT.

The V gene is TRBV5-1, the J gene TRBJ1-3; D ambiguous. Deletions cut 3 bases from V and 4 bases from J, with 11 bases between. CDR1 SGHRS and CDR2 YFSETQ come from the germline V gene. This CDR3 has 14 residues. CDR3 in amino acids: CASSSSPGGNTIYF. CDR3 nucleotide sequence: TGCGCCAGCAGCTCGTCCCCGGGGGGAAACACCATATATTTT.

This clonotype was seen repeatedly, ten times or more. The chain recombines TRBV5-6 with TRBJ1-3, with a possible D match to TRBD1 (5 bases). The CDR3 consists of 12 residues. Trimming removed 5 bases from V and 4 bases from J, with 7 bases in between. CDR1 and CDR2 (germline): SGHDT, YYEEEE. CDR3 loop: CASSRQGNTIYF. The DNA for the CDR3 is TGTGCCAGCAGTAGACAGGGAAACACCATATATTTT.

This clonotype showed up many times. The chain employs TRBV3-1 and TRBJ1-2; D may be TRBD1 (6 bases). Trimming stripped 0 bases from V and 7 bases from J, with 18 bases between. This CDR3 comprises 16 residues. Germline V gene lookup returns CDR1 LGHDT and CDR2 YNNKEL (reference sequence). The CDR3 sequence is CASSQEALQGRGGYTF. DNA for the CDR3: TGTGCCAGCAGCCAAGAAGCCCTACAGGGTAGGGGTGGCTACACCTTC.

This clonotype was counted ten times or more. This chain joins TRBV4-1 and TRBJ2-7; D remains ambiguous. This CDR3 contains 13 residues. V was trimmed by 0 bases and J by 3 bases, leaving 6 bases between them. The germline V gene encodes CDR1 MGHRA and CDR2 YSYEKL. DNA of the CDR3: TGCGCCAGCAGCCAAGATCTAGGCTACGAGCAGTACTTC. Protein product: CASSQDLGYEQYF.

This clonotype was picked up many times. V is TRBV19 and J is TRBJ1-1, with a weak D call TRBD1 (6 bases). CDR1 and CDR2 (germline): LNHDA, SQIVND (reference sequence). The germline V and J ends were trimmed by 4 bases and 1 base, with 16 bases remaining between them. The CDR3 contains 16 residues. CDR3: CASSTWGGRGNTEAFF. As DNA, the CDR3 is TGTGCCAGTAGTACCTGGGGGGGCCGGGGGAACACTGAAGCTTTCTTT. The full variable domain, with the rest looked up from reference TRBV19 and TRBJ1-1, is DGGITQSPKYLFRKEGQNVTLSCEQNLNHDAMYWYRQDPGQGLRLIYYSQIVNDFQKGDIAEGYSVSREKKESFPLTVTSAQKNPTAFYLCASSTWGGRGNTEAFFGQGTRLTVV.